This paragraph reports one TCR beta chain. Using its own MiXCR run on the reads, TCRdb lists one record per CDR3 protein. The profile shows 9,500 to 12,000 distinct CDR3 sequences, more than 50% of them singletons. These data originate in a study of tumor-infiltrating lymphocytes in oesophageal squamous cell carcinoma. Germline V gene sequence: CDR1 SGHDN, CDR2 FVKESK. The CDR3 runs 17 residues. Sequencing was done on a sample of blood. This chain links TRBV14 with TRBJ2-1, with 15 bases identical to TRBD2. Judging by the DNA end, TRBJ2-7 fits better; the J call may be wrong. This TCR derives from a female donor with esophageal squamous cell carcinoma. CDR3 bases: TGTGCCAGCAGCCTCGGACTAGCGGGAGGGCCGCCCTACGAGCAGTACTTC. Translation gives CASSLGLAGGPPYEQYF.